This T cell receptor beta chain was sequenced for a study of OX40 agonist ivuxolimab in advanced cancers. Excluded were patients having autoimmune disease history or systemic immunosuppression. Germline V CDR1 and CDR2: GTSNPN, SVGIG (reference sequence). The junction had 11 bases not matched to a gene; V was cut back by 4 bases and J by 4 bases. The CDR3 consists of 16 residues. The repertoire was sequenced with immunoSEQ multiplex PCR; TCRdb's copy has only in-frame clones and lacks some. The sample lists approximately 60,000 clones, 70% to 90% occurring once. Here the sequenced sample was CD4+ or CD8+ T cells sorted from blood, taken in a trial of the OX40 agonist ivuxolimab. This receptor was obtained from an adult with an advanced solid tumor such as melanoma, head and neck, liver or kidney cancer. V is TRBV30 and J is TRBJ2-1, with 9 positions matching TRBD2. The CDR3 DNA reads TGTGCCTGGACTCGACTAGCGGCCAGGGGATACAATGAGCAGTTCTTC. Encoded protein: CAWTRLAARGYNEQFF.